Reported below is one T cell receptor (beta chain). The CDR3 is 17 residues long. This entry is derived from a study of T cells expressing NK-cell markers. For TCR beta, cDNA was produced by 5'RACE template switching with UMIs. TCRdb re-called the 5' RACE reads; one entry per CDR3 protein, DNA not given. The repertoire table contains 350,000 to 450,000 distinct CDR3 sequences. Sequenced input: blood T cells: a sorted CD56 or NKG2C T cell subset, CD4+ or CD8+ T cells, or bulk PBMC T cells (not recorded which). V is TRBV23-1 and J is TRBJ2-2. TRBV23-1 is placed among ORFs of uncertain function. The sequence derives from a man between 18 and 69 years old in good health. CDR3: CASSQSVPKAPTGELFF.